The entry that follows covers one T cell receptor beta chain sequence. The V gene end was trimmed by 1 base and the J gene end by 0 bases; junction bases not matched to a gene: 3. CDR1 is LGHNT, CDR2 FRNRAP, per germline. The CDR3 sequence is 16 residues long. These data come from a study of cytomegalovirus exposure and HLA in healthy donors. The PCR had 60 Vbeta and 13 Jbeta primers. Profiling relied on immunoSEQ multiplex PCR, and the TCRdb table lists in-frame clones only, not all of them. Among about 130,000 clones, 70% to 80% were seen once, and the ten largest hold about 2.2%. The J gene is TRBJ2-3, the V gene TRBV12-5; 8 bases are a match to TRBD2. The receptor's source is a man aged 25-45 years in good health and CMV-seronegative. The sequencing sample was made of PBMCs. Here the CDR3 DNA reads TGTGCTAGTGGTTTGGGGGTAGCGGGAAGCACAGATACGCAGTATTTT. Amino acid sequence: CASGLGVAGSTDTQYF.